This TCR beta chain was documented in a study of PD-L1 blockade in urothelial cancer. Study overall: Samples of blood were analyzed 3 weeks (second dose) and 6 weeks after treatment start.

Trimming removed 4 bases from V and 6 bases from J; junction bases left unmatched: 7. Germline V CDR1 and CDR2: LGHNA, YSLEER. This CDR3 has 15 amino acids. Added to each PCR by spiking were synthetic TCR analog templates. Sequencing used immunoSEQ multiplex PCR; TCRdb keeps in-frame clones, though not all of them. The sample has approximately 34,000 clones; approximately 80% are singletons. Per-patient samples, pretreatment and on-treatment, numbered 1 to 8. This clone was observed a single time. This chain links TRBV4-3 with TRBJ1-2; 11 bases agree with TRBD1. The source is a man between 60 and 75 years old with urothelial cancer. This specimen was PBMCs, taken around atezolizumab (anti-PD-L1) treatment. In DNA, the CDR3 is TGCGCCAGCAGCCGGGGACAGGGGGAGTATGATGGCTACACCTTC. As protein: CASSRGQGEYDGYTF.